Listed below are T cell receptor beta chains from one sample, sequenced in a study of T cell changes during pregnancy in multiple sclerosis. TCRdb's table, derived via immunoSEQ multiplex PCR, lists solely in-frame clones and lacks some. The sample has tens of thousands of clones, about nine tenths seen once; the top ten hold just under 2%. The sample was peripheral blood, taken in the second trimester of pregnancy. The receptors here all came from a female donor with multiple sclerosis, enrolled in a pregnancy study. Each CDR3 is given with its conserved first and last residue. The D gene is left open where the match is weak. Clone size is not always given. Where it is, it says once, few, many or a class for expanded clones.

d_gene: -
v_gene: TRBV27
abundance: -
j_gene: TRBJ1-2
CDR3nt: TGTGCCAGCAAGAGGCAGTCTAACTATGGCTACACCTTC
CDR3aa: CASKRQSNYGYTF

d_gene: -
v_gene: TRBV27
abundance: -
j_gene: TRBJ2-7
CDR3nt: TGTGCCAGCAGTTTAACAGGCTCCTACGAGCAGTACTTC
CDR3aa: CASSLTGSYEQYF

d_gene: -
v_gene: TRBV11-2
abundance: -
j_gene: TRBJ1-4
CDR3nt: TGTGCCAGCAGCTTCCCCGGGGAGGGGGTTGGAGAAAAACTGTTTTTT
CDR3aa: CASSFPGEGVGEKLFF

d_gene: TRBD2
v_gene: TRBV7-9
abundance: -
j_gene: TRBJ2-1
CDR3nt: TGTGCCAGCAGGGTGTATGACGGGAGGAGGTCCTACAATGAGCAGTTCTTC
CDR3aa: CASRVYDGRRSYNEQFF

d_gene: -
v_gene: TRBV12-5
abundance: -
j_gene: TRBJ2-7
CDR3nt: TGTGCTAGTGGTTTGGGTCTGATCAGCGAGCAGTACTTC
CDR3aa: CASGLGLISEQYF

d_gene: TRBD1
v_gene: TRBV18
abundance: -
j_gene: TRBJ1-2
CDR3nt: TGTGCCAGCTCAGAAGGGACAGGGAGTTATGGCTACACCTTC
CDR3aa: CASSEGTGSYGYTF

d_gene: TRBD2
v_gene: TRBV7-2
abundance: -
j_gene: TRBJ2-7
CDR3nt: TGTGCCAGCAGCGCGGGAGGTATCGGGGGCTACGAGCAGTACTTC
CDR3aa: CASSAGGIGGYEQYF

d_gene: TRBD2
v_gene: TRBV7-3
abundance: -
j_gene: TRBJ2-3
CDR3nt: TGTGCCAGCAGCTTAAGGAGGGTAGCGGGGGAGGAGGATACGCAGTATTTT
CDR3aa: CASSLRRVAGEEDTQYF

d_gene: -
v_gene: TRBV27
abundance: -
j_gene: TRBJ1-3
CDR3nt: TGTGCCAGCAGTTTACGAGGATACGACTCTGGAAACACCATATATTTT
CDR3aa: CASSLRGYDSGNTIYF

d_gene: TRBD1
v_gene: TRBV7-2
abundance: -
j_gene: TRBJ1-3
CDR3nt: TGTGCCAGCAGCTTAACAGGGGCAGCTGGAAACACCATATATTTT
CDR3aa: CASSLTGAAGNTIYF

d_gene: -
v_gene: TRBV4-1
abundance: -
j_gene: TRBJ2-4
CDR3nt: TGCGCCAGCAGCCAAGCAAGATCCGGAAACGGGGGTGATTGGAACATTCAGTACTTC
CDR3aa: CASSQARSGNGGDWNIQYF

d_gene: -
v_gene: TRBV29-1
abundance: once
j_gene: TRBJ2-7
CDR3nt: TGCAGCGTTGATGACTCCTCCTACGAGCAGTACTTC
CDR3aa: CSVDDSSYEQYF

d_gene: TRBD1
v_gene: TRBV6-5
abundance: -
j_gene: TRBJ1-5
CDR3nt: TGTGCCAGCAGCGGGACAGGGGATAGCAATCAGCCCCAGCATTTT
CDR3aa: CASSGTGDSNQPQHF

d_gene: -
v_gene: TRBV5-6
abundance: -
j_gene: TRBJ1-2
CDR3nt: TGTGCCAGCAGCCTGGGAGGGGGTAACTATGGCTACACCTTC
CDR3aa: CASSLGGGNYGYTF

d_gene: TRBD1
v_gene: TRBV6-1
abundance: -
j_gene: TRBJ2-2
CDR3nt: TGTGCCAGCAGTGAGCCCGGGACAGGGGCCGGGGAGCTGTTTTTT
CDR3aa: CASSEPGTGAGELFF

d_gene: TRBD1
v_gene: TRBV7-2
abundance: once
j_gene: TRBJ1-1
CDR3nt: TGTGCCAGCAGCCCCCGCCTACAGGGGGCCACTGAAGCTTTCTTT
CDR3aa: CASSPRLQGATEAFF

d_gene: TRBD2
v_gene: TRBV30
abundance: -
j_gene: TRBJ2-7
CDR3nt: TGTGCCTGGAGTCTACTAGCGAGGGCCGAGCAGTACTTC
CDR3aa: CAWSLLARAEQYF

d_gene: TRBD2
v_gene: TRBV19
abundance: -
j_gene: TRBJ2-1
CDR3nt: TGTGCCAGTAGTATCCGGGGGGGGATCTACAATGAGCAGTTCTTC
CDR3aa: CASSIRGGIYNEQFF

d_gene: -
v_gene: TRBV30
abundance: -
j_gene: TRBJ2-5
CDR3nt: TGTGCCTGGAGTGGGAGCGAGACCCAGTACTTC
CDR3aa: CAWSGSETQYF

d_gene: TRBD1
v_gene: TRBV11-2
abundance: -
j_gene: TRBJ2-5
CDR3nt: TGTGCCAGCAGCACGACAGGGGAGCAGTACTTC
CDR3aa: CASSTTGEQYF

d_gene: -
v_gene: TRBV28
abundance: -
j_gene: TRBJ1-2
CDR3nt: TGTGCCAGCAGCTCCCCCGACTCTGGCTACACCTTC
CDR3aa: CASSSPDSGYTF

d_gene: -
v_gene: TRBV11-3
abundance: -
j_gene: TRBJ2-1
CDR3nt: TGTGCCAGCAGCTTAAATCCCGACAGCTACAATGAGCAGTTCTTC
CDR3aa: CASSLNPDSYNEQFF

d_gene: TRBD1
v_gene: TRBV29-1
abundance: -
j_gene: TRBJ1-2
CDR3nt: TGCAGCGTGGCACAGGGGGCGGCTAACTATGGCTACACCTTC
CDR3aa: CSVAQGAANYGYTF

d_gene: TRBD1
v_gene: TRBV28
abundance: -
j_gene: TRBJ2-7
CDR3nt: TGTGCCAGCAGTCCTGGGGGGGACAGGGGTATATACGAGCAGTACTTC
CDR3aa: CASSPGGDRGIYEQYF

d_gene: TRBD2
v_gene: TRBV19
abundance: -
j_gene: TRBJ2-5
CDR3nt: TGTGCCAGTAGTATCGCTAGCGGGCAAGAGACCCAGTACTTC
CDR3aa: CASSIASGQETQYF

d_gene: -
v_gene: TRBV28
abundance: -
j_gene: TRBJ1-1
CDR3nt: TGTGCCACCGCGGAGGGTCAGTGGACTGAAGCTTTCTTT
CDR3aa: CATAEGQWTEAFF

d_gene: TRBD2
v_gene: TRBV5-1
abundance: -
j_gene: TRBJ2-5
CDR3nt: TGCGCCAGCAACCTAGCGGGAGGAGAGACCCAGTACTTC
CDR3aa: CASNLAGGETQYF

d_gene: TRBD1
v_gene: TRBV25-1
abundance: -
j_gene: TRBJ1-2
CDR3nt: TGTGCCAGCAGTGCGAGGGACAGTCTCTATGGCTACACCTTC
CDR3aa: CASSARDSLYGYTF

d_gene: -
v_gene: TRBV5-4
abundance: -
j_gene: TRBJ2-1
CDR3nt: TGTGCCAGCAGCCCTCGGCAGGGGTATGATGAGCAGTTCTTC
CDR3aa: CASSPRQGYDEQFF

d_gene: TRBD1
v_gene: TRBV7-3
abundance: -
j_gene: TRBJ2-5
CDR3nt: TGTGCCAGCAGCCTGACAGGGGTCGAGACCCAGTACTTC
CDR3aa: CASSLTGVETQYF

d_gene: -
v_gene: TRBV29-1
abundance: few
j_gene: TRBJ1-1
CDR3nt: TGCAGCGTTGCCAGGGACACTGAAGCTTTCTTT
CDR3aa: CSVARDTEAFF

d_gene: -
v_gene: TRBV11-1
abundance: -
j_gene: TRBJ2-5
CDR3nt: TGTGCCAGCAGCTTAGACAGGGGAGGAGAGACCCAGTACTTC
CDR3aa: CASSLDRGGETQYF

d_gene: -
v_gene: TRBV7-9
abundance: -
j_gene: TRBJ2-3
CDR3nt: TGTGCCAGCAGCGAGAGGGGGTTTCGCACAGATACGCAGTATTTT
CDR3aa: CASSERGFRTDTQYF

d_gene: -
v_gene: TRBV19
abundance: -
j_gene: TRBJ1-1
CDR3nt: TGTGCCAGTAGTCAGCGACAGAAGCTAGATGAAGCTTTCTTT
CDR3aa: CASSQRQKLDEAFF

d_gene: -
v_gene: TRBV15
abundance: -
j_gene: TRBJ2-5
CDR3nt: TGTGCCACCAGCAGTCTGACAGTAAAAGAGACCCAGTACTTC
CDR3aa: CATSSLTVKETQYF

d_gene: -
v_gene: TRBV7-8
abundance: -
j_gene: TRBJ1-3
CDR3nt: TGTGCCAGCAGCTTAGTTCCGGGTGCTGGAAACACCATATATTTT
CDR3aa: CASSLVPGAGNTIYF

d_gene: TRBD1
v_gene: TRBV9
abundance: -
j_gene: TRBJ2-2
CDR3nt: TGTGCCAGCAGCCAAACTCCCCAGGGGGCGGACACCGGGGAGCTGTTTTTT
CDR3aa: CASSQTPQGADTGELFF

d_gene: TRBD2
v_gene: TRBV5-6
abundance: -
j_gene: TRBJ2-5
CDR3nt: TGTGCCAGCAGCTTCGGGGGGGGGTTAGAGACCCAGTACTTC
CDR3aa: CASSFGGGLETQYF

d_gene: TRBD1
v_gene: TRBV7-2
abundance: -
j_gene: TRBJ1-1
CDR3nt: TGTGCCAGCAGCTCCAACAGGGGAGGCTTT
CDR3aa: CASSSNRGGF

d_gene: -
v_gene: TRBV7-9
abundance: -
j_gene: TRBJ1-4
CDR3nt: TGTGCCAGCAGCTTAGGCGGGGGCAGAGAAAAACTGTTTTTT
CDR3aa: CASSLGGGREKLFF

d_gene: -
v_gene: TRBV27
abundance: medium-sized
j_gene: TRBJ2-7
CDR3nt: TGTGCCAGCAGTTTCGGGCAGGGTTCCTACGAGCAGTACTTC
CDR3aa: CASSFGQGSYEQYF

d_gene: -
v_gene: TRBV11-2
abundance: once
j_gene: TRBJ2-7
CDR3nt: TGTGCCAGCAGCTTAGGGACACTAAGCTACGAGCAGTACTTC
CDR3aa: CASSLGTLSYEQYF

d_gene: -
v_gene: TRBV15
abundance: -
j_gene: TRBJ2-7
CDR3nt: TGTGCCACCAGCAGTGAGCCCCTCTCCTTC
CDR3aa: CATSSEPLSF

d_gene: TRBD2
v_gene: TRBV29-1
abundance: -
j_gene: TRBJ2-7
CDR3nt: TGCAGCGCGAAGCGGGGGGGGAACTACGAGCAGTACTTC
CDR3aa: CSAKRGGNYEQYF

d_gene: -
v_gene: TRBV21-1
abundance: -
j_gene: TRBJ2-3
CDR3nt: TGTGCCAGCAGCCGTAGTGGAGATTCGCAGTATTTT
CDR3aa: CASSRSGDSQYF

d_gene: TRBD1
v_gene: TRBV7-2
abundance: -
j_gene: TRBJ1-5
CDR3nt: TGTGCCAGCAGCTTATCGGGACAGGGCAATCAGCCCCAGCATTTT
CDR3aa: CASSLSGQGNQPQHF

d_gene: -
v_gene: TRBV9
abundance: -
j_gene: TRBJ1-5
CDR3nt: TGTGCCAGCAGCGTATCAGGGATCGCGCGACAGCCCCAGCATTTT
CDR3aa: CASSVSGIARQPQHF

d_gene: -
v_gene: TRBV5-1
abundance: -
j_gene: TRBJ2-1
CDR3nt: TGCGCCAGCAGCTCCAGGGGTCCCTTTTACAATGAGCAGTTCTTC
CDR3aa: CASSSRGPFYNEQFF

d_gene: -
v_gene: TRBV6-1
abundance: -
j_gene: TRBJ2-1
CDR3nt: TGTGCCTGCCTCAGGTCCAACCTCTACAATGAGCAGTTCTTC
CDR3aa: CACLRSNLYNEQFF

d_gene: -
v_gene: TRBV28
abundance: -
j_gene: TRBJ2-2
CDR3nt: TGTGCCAGCAGTGTACGACTTCTCACCGGGGAGCTGTTTTTT
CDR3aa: CASSVRLLTGELFF

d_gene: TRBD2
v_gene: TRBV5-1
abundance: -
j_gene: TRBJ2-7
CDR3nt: TGCGCCAGCAGTTTCCGGCGGGGGGATCGCTCGGAGCAGTACTTC
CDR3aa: CASSFRRGDRSEQYF

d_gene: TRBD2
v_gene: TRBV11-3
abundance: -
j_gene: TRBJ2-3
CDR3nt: TGTGCCAGCAGCTCCCAGCGGGGGCGCACAGATACGCAGTATTTT
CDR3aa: CASSSQRGRTDTQYF

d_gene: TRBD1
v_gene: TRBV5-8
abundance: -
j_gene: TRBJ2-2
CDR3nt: TGTGCCAGCAGCCGGGACAGTCCGTTCGGCACCGGGGAGCTGTTTTTT
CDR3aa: CASSRDSPFGTGELFF

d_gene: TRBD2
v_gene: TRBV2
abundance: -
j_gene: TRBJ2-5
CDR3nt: TGTGCCAGCAGTGGCCGGGGACTAGCGGGGGGCCCTGGGGCCCAGTACTTC
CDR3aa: CASSGRGLAGGPGAQYF

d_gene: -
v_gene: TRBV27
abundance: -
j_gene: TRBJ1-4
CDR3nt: TGTGCCAGCAGTTTATCGGGTCAGGGAAGTGAAAAACTGTTTTTT
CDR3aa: CASSLSGQGSEKLFF

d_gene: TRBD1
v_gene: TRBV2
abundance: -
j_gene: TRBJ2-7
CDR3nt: TGTGCCAGCAGCCCCGACAGGGGGCGCTTCGAGCAGTACTTC
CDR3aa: CASSPDRGRFEQYF

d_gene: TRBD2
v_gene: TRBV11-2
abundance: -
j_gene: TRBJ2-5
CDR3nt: TGTGCCAGCAGCTTTACTAGCGGGGGGGCCAGAGAGACCCAGTACTTC
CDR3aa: CASSFTSGGARETQYF

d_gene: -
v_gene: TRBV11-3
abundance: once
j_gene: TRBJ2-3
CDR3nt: TGTGCCAGCAGCCCGTCTCGCACAGATACGCAGTATTTT
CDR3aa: CASSPSRTDTQYF

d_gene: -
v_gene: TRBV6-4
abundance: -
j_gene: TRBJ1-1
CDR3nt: TGTGCCAGCAGCGAACAGGGTGACACTGAAGCTTTCTTT
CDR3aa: CASSEQGDTEAFF

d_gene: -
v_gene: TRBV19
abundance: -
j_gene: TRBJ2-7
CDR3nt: TGTGCCAGTAGTACCGCTAAGGGGGGGTTGAACTTC
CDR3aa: CASSTAKGGLNF